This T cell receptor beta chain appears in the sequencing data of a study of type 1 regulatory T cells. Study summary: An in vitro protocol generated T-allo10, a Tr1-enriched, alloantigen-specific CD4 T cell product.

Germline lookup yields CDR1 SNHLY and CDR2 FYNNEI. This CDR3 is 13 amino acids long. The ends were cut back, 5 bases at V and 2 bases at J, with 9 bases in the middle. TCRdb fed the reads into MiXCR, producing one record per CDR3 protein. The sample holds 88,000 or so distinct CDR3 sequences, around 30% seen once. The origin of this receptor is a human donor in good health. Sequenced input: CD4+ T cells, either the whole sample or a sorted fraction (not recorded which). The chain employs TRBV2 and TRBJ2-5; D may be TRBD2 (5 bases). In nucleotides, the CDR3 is TGTGCCAGCAGTTACGGGGTACAAGAGACCCAGTACTTC. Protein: CASSYGVQETQYF.